These 17 T cell receptor beta chains share one sample of origin, sequenced in a study of T-cell memory formation after mild COVID-19. TCRdb used MiXCR to reprocess the 5' RACE reads, holding one entry per CDR3 protein. The table includes 300,000 to 350,000 distinct CDR3 sequences, approximately 20% detected once. Material: PBMCs or a T cell subset sorted from them (not recorded which). Receptors were obtained from a man aged 18 to 35 who had mild COVID-19 (a few samples of this study predate the infection). Cell type and time point are not known.

The chain couples TRBV4-1 to TRBJ2-2; TRBD1 might be the D (8 bases). V dropped 6 bases and J dropped 6 bases, with 14 bases sitting between them. This CDR3 has 14 residues. Germline V gene sequence: CDR1 MGHRA, CDR2 YSYEKL. This CDR3 is CASRQGGVAGELFF. CDR3 sequence (DNA): TGCGCCAGCAGACAGGGGGGGGTCGCCGGGGAGCTGTTTTTT.

V is TRBV7-6 and J is TRBJ2-3; D is undetermined. Germline V lookup: CDR1 SGHVS, CDR2 FNYEAQ. CDR3 length equals 15 residues. V was clipped by 11 bases and J by 0 bases, with 18 bases between them. CDR3: CARRLSTSSTDTQYF. CDR3 sequence (DNA): TGTGCCCGCCGCCTGAGTACATCTAGCACAGATACGCAGTATTTT.

This chain joins TRBV5-1 and TRBJ1-2; D gene ambiguous. Between the trimmed V and J ends, which lost 1 base and 2 bases, there was a span of 3 bases. This CDR3 comprises 12 residues. CDR1 is SGHRS, CDR2 YFSETQ, per germline. The DNA of the CDR3 is TGCGCCAGCAGCTTGTGGAACTATGGCTACACCTTC. It translates to CASSLWNYGYTF.

The rearrangement links TRBV18 to TRBJ1-5; 10 bases match TRBD1. Per the germline V gene, CDR1 is KGHSH and CDR2 is LQKENI. Trimming at V came to 2 bases and at J to 12 bases, leaving 4 bases not matched to a gene. The CDR3 spans 13 residues. CDR3 in DNA: TGTGCCAGCTCACCAACCGGGACAGGGGACCAGCATTTT. The encoded protein is CASSPTGTGDQHF. Full variable domain (outside the CDR3, taken from reference TRBV18 and TRBJ1-5): NAGVMQNPRHLVRRRGQEARLRCSPMKGHSHVYWYRQLPEEGLKFMVYLQKENIIDESGMPKERFSAEFPKEGPSILRIQQVVRGDSAAYFCASSPTGTGDQHFGDGTRLSIL.

On this clonotype: The DNA is omitted, as the CDR3 cannot be located on it reliably, and the CDR3 follows TCRdb's listing. V and J are TRBV7-8 and TRBJ2-4; the D call of TRBD2 is as the table states it, not checked on the DNA. Germline V gene lookup returns CDR1 SGHVS and CDR2 FQNEAQ. The CDR3 adds up to 13 amino acids, both ends counted. The CDR3 protein is CASSWARGSEGYF.

This clonotype was counted between two and nine times. The V and J genes are TRBV6-6 and TRBJ1-5; D gene unclear. V was trimmed by 5 bases and J by 12 bases, leaving 14 bases between them. The CDR3 totals 12 residues. Per germline, CDR1 MNHNY and CDR2 SVGAGI (reference sequence). CDR3 sequence reads: CASSPDTGSQHF. The CDR3 bases are TGTGCCAGCAGTCCCGATACGGGTAGCCAGCATTTT.

This clonotype was seen a handful of times. The chain has TRBV4-3 and TRBJ2-1, with TRBD1 matching over 7 bases. The CDR3 spans 15 residues. CDR1 and CDR2 (germline): LGHNA, YSLEER. V dropped 5 bases and J dropped 5; count of bases not matched to a gene: 9. The CDR3 loop reads CASSLGTGANNEQFF. CDR3 bases: TGCGCCAGCAGCTTGGGTACAGGGGCGAACAATGAGCAGTTCTTC.

This chain joins TRBV12-3 or TRBV12-4 and TRBJ2-1; TRBD2 agrees at 13 bases. The V gene end was trimmed by 10 bases and the J gene end by 7 bases; junction bases not matched to a gene: 7. CDR3 length equals 14 residues. The CDR3 protein is CATATSGGLNEQFF. The CDR3 DNA follows: TGTGCCACCGCGACTAGCGGGGGGTTGAATGAGCAGTTCTTC.

This clonotype has only a few counts. The chain links TRBV7-2 to TRBJ2-2; 8 bases align to TRBD1. Germline-derived CDR1 and CDR2 are SGHTA and FQGNSA. The ends lost 5 bases at V and 5 bases at J; junction bases unmatched: 4. The CDR3 covers 14 residues. The CDR3 DNA reads as TGTGCCAGCAGCATACAGGGGGTGACCGGGGAGCTGTTTTTT. Amino acids: CASSIQGVTGELFF.

This clonotype showed up just a few times. V is TRBV5-1 and J is TRBJ1-3; D is perhaps TRBD1 (6 bases). Germline V CDR1 and CDR2: SGHRS, YFSETQ. The V gene lost 0 bases and the J gene lost 4 bases, with 11 bases spanning the gap. The CDR3 contains 15 residues. This CDR3 is CASSLVGGPGNTIYF. CDR3 sequence (DNA): TGCGCCAGCAGCTTGGTTGGGGGGCCCGGAAACACCATATATTTT.

V usage is TRBV7-2 and J usage is TRBJ2-5, with D possibly being TRBD2 (5 bases). Germline V gene lookup returns CDR1 SGHTA and CDR2 FQGNSA. The CDR3 extends over 14 amino acids. V lost 5 bases, J lost 6 bases, and 16 bases lay in between. The CDR3 region has the DNA TGTGCCAGCAGCGGCTCGAGGGTGGGGAAGACCCAGTACTTC. It is translated as CASSGSRVGKTQYF.

The CDR3 protein is CASSPRRGMNTEAFF. CDR3 DNA sequence: TGTGCCAGCAGCCCACGTAGGGGGATGAACACTGAAGCTTTCTTT. This chain links TRBV11-2 with TRBJ1-1, with D maybe TRBD1 (6 bases). This CDR3 has 15 residues. The germline V and J ends were trimmed by 5 bases and 0 bases, with 13 bases remaining between them. The germline CDR1 and CDR2 sequences are SGHAT and FQNNGV. The whole variable domain, remainder taken from reference TRBV11-2 and TRBJ1-1, is EAGVAQSPRYKIIEKRQSVAFWCNPISGHATLYWYQQILGQGPKLLIQFQNNGVVDDSQLPKDRFSAERLKGVDSTLKIQPAKLEDSAVYLCASSPRRGMNTEAFFGQGTRLTVV.

With respect to this clonotype: This may be a read error, as it is one base from a much larger clone. V and J are TRBV7-2 and TRBJ1-2; D remains ambiguous. The CDR3 is made up of 12 amino acids. Trimming stripped 1 base from V and 4 bases from J, with 4 bases between. Germline assignment: CDR1 SGHTA and CDR2 FQGNSA. CDR3 nucleotide sequence: TGTGCCAGCAGCTTAGACATCTATGGCTACACCTTC. It specifies CASSLDIYGYTF.

The table lists this clonotype with a few counts. The V and J genes are TRBV19 and TRBJ2-7, with TRBD2 matching over 14 bases. This CDR3 comprises 14 residues. CDR1 and CDR2 from the germline V gene are LNHDA and SQIVND (reference sequence). V shed 11 bases and J 4 bases; nucleotides not matched to a gene: 7. CDR3 protein: CAGLGLAGEYEQYV. DNA of the CDR3: TGTGCCGGATTGGGACTAGCGGGGGAGTACGAGCAGTACGTC.

This clonotype appeared many times. CDR3 loop: CASQLGGSYEQYV. Written as DNA, the CDR3 is TGTGCCAGCCAACTAGGGGGCTCCTACGAGCAGTACGTC. The chain uses TRBV28 and TRBJ2-7, with D perhaps matching TRBD1 (6 bases). Trimming took off 8 bases at V and 0 bases at J, with 11 bases between the two ends. Germline CDR1 MDHEN, CDR2 SYDVKM. The CDR3 is 13 residues long.

This clonotype has more than one count but fewer than ten. The V and J genes are TRBV20-1 and TRBJ2-1, with 11 bases lining up with TRBD1. This CDR3 contains 11 residues. In germline, CDR1 is DFQATT, CDR2 SNEGSKA (reference sequence). J gave up 8 bases and V 7 bases, and 1 base lay outside the gene matches. The CDR3 region is CSVDRGHEQFF. The CDR3 DNA reads TGCAGTGTGGACAGGGGGCATGAGCAGTTCTTC.

This clonotype appeared many times. This rearrangement joins TRBV27 to TRBJ1-6, with 11 bases lining up with TRBD1. This CDR3 is 17 amino acids long. The germline gives CDR1 MNHEY, CDR2 SMNVEV (reference sequence). Trimming took 5 bases from V and 10 from J; bases not matched to a gene: 13. The CDR3 protein is CASSPDRGRGGLSPLHF. CDR3 in DNA: TGTGCCAGCAGTCCGGACAGGGGGCGCGGAGGCTTGTCACCCCTCCACTTT.